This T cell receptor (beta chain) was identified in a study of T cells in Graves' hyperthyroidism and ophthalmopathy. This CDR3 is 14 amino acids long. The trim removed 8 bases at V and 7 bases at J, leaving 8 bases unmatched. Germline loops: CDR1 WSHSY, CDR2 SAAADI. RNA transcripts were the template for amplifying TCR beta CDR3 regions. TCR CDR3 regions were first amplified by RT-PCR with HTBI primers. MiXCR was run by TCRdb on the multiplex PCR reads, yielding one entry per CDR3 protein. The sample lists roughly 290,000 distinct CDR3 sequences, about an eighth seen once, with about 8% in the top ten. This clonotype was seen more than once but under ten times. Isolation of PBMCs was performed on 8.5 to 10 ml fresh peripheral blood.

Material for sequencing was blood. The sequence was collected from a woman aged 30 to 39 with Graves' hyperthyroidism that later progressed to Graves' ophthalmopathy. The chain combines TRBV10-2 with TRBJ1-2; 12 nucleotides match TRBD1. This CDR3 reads CASEGTGGSGGYTF. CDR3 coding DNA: TGCGCCAGCGAAGGGACAGGGGGCTCAGGTGGCTACACCTTC.